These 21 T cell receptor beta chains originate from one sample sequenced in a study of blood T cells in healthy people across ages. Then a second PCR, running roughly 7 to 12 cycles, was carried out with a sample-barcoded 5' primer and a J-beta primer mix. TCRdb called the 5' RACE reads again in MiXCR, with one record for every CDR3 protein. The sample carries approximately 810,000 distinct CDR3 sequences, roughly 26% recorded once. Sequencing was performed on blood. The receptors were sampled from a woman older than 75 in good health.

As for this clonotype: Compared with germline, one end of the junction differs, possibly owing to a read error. The DNA of the CDR3 is TGTGCCAGCAGTTTCGGGGGAATGAGAGCAGATGCGCAGTATTTT. Protein product: CASSFGGMRADAQYF. The chain employs TRBV12-3 or TRBV12-4 and TRBJ2-3; a weak D match, TRBD2 (6 bases). The CDR3 has 15 residues.

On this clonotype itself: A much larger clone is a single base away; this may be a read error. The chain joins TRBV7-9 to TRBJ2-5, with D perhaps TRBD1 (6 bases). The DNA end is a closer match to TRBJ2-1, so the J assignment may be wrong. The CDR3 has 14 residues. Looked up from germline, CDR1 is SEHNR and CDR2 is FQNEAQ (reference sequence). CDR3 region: CASSSQGHQETQFF. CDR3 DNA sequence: TGTGCCAGCAGCTCTCAGGGGCACCAAGAGACCCAGTTCTTC.

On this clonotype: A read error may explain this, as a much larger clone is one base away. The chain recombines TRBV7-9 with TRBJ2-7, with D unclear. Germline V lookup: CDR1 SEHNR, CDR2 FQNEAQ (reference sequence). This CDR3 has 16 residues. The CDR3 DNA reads TGTGCCTGCAGCCCCCACCCGGTTCGGGCTGGGAACGAGCAGTACTTC. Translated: CACSPHPVRAGNEQYF.

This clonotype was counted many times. CDR3 sequence reads: CASSTGVRYNEQFF. The DNA of the CDR3 is TGTGCCAGCAGTACAGGGGTGAGGTACAATGAGCAGTTCTTC. The J gene is TRBJ2-1, the V gene TRBV12-3 or TRBV12-4, with TRBD1 matching 7 bases. Germline trimming cut 5 bases from V and 4 bases from J; bases unmatched to any gene: 5. This CDR3 spans 14 amino acids.

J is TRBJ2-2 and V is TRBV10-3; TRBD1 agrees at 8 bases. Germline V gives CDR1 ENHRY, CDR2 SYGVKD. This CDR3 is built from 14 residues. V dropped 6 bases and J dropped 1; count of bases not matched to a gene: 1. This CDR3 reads CAIRDRVNTGELFF. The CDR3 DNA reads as TGTGCCATCAGGGACAGGGTGAACACCGGGGAGCTGTTTTTT.

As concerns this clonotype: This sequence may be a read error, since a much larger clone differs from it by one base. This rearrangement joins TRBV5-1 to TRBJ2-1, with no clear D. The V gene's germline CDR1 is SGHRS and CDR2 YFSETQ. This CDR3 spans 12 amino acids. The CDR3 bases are TGCGCCACCAGCACCGGTGGGCGTGAGCAGTTCTTC. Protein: CATSTGGREQFF.

The CDR3 DNA follows: TGTGCCAGCTCGTCCGGTAGGAGCTCTGGGGCCAACGTCCTGACTTTC. It translates to CASSSGRSSGANVLTF. The rearrangement uses TRBV18 and TRBJ2-6; no clear D. Trimming pared 6 bases from V and 0 bases from J, leaving 12 bases between. Germline V CDR1 and CDR2: KGHSH, LQKENI. The length of the CDR3 is 16 residues.

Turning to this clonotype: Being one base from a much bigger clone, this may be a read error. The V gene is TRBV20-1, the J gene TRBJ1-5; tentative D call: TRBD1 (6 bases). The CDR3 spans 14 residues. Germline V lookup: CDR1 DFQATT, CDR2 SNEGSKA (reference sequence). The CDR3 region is CNARRGTFNQPQHF. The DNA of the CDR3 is TGCAATGCTAGAAGGGGGACATTTAATCAGCCCCAGCATTTT.

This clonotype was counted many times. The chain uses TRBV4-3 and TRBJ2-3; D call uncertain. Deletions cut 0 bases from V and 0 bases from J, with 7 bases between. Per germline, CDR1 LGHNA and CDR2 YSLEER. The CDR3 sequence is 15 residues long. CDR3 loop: CASSQETFSTDTQYF. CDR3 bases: TGCGCCAGCAGCCAAGAAACCTTTAGCACAGATACGCAGTATTTT.

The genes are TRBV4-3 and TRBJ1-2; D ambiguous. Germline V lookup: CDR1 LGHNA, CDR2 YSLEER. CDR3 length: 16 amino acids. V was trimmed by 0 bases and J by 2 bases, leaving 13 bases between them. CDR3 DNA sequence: TGCGCCAGCAGCCAAGAGATAACCGGATCCAACTATGGCTACACCTTC. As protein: CASSQEITGSNYGYTF.

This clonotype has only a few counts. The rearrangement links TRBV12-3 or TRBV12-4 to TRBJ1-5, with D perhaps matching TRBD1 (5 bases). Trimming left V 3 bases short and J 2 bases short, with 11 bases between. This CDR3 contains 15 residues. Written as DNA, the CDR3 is TGTGCCAGCAGTTTCGGGGGGTTGGGCAATCAGCCCCAGCATTTT. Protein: CASSFGGLGNQPQHF.

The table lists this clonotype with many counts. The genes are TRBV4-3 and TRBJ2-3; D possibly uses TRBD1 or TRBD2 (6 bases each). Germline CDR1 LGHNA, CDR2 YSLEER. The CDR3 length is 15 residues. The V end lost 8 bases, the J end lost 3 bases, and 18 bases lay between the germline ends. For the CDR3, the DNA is TGCGCCAGCTCCTTGGAGGGGGGTTCAACAGATACGCAGTATTTT. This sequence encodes CASSLEGGSTDTQYF.

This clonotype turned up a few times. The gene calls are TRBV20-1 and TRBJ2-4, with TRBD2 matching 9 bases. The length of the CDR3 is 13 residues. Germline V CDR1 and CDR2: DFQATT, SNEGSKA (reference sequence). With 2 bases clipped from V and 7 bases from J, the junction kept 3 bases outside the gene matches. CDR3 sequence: CSARISGSNIQYF. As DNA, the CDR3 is TGCAGTGCTAGAATTAGCGGGAGTAACATTCAGTACTTC.

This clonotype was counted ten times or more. For the CDR3, the DNA is TGTGCCAGCAGCTTACGCTCCGGGACAGGGTACGAGCAGTTCTTC. Amino acid sequence: CASSLRSGTGYEQFF. This chain joins TRBV27 and TRBJ2-1; 9 bases match TRBD1. V was clipped by 6 bases and J by 10 bases; unmatched bases: 13. Germline values: CDR1 MNHEY, CDR2 SMNVEV (reference sequence). The CDR3 covers 15 residues.

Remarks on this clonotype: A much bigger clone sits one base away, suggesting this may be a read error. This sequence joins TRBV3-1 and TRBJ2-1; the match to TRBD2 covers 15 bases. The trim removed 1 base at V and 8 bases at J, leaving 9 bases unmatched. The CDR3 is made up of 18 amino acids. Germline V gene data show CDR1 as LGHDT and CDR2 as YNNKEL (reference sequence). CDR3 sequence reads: CASSQGTSGGALWDEQFF. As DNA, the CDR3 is TGTGCCAGCAGCCAAGGGACTAGCGGGGGGGCCCTTTGGGATGAGCAGTTCTTC.

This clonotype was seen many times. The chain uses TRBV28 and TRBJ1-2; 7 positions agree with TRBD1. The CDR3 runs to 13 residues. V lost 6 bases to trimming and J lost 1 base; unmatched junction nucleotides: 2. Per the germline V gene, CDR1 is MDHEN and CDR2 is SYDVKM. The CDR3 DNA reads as TGTGCCAGCAGCACAGGGGTTAACTATGGCTACACCTTC. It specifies CASSTGVNYGYTF.

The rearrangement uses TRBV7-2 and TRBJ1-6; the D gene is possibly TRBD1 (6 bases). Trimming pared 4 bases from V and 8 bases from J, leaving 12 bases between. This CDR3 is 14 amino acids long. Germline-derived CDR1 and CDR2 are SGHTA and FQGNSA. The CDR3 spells CASSSHRVHSPLHF. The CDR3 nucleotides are TGTGCCAGCAGCTCTCACAGGGTGCATTCACCCCTCCACTTT. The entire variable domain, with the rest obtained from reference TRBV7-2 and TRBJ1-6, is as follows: GAGVSQSPSNKVTEKGKDVELRCDPISGHTALYWYRQSLGQGLEFLIYFQGNSAPDKSGLPSDRFSAERTGGSVSTLTIQRTQQEDSAVYLCASSSHRVHSPLHFGNGTRLTVT.

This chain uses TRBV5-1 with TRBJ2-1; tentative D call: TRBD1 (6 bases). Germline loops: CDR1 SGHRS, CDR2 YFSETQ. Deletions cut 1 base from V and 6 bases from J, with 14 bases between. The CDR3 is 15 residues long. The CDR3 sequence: CASSLTSGARNEQFF. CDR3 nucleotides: TGCGCCAGCAGCTTGACGTCAGGGGCCCGCAATGAGCAGTTCTTC.

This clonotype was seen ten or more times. CDR3 protein: CASSISGGREQFF. Here the CDR3 DNA reads TGTGCCAGCAGCATTAGCGGGGGGCGTGAGCAGTTCTTC. The chain has TRBV7-2 and TRBJ2-1; TRBD2 agrees at 10 bases. The CDR3 length is 13 residues. V trimming: 5 bases; J trimming: 9 bases; junction bases outside the gene matches: 4. CDR1 is SGHTA, CDR2 FQGNSA, per germline.

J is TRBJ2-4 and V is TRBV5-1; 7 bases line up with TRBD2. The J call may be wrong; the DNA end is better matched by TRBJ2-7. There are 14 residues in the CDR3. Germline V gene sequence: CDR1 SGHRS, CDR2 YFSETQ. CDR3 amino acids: CASSSGTTLGEQYF. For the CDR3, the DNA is TGCGCCAGCAGCAGCGGGACTACCCTGGGCGAGCAGTACTTC.

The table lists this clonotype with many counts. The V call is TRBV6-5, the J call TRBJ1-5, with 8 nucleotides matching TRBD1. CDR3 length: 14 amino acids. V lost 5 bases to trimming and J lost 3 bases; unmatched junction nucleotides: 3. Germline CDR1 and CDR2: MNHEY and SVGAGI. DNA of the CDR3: TGTGCCAGCAGTAGGACAGGGTACAATCAGCCCCAGCATTTT. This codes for CASSRTGYNQPQHF.